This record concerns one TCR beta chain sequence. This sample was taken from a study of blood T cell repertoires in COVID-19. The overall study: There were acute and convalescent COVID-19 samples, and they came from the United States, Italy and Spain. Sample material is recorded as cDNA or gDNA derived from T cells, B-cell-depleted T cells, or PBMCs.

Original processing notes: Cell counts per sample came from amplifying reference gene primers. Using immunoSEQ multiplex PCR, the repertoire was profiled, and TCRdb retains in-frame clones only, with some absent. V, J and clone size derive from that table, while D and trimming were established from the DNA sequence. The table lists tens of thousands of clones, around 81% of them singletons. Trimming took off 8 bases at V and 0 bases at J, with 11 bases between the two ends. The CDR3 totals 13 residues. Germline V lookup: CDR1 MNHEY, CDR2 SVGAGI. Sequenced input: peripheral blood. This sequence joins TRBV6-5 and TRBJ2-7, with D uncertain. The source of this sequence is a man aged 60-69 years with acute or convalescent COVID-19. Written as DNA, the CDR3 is TGTGCCAGCTCCCAGAGGAGCTCCTACGAGCAGTACTTC. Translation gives CASSQRSSYEQYF.